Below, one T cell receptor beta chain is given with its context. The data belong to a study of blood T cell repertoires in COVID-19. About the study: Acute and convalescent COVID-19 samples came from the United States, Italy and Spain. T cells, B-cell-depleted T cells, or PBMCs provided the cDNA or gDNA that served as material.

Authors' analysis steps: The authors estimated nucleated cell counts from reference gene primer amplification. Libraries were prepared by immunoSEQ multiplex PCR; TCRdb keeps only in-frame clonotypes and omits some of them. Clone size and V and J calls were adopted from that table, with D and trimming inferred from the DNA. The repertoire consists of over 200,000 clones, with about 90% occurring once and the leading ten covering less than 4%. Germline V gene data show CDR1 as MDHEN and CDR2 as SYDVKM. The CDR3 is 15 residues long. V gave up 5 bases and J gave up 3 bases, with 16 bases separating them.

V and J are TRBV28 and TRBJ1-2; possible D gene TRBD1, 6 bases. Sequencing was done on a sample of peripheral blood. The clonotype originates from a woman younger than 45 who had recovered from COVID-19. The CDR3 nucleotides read TGTGCCAGCAGTCGAGGACAGAGGCAAGACTATGGCTACACCTTC. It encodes CASSRGQRQDYGYTF.